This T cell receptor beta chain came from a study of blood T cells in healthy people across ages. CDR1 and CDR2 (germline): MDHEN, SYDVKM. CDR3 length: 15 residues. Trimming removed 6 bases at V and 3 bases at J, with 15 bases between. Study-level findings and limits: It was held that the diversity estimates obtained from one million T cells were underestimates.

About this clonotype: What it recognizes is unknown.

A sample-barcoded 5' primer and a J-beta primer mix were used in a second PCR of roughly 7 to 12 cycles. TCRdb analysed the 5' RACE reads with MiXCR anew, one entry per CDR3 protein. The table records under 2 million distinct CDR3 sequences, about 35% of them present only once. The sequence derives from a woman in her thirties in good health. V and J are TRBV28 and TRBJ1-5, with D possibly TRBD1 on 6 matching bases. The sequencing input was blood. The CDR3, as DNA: TGTGCCAGCAGAGAGCCAACAGGGCACAATCAGCCCCAGCATTTT. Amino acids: CASREPTGHNQPQHF.